The following is a T cell receptor beta chain sequence with its context. Its antigen remains unidentified. No clone much larger than this one lies a single base away; base qualities are absent. The data originate from a study of early T cells in non-severe SARS-CoV-2 infection (dated by TCRdb to about 2021). With respect to the entire study: Because TCR sequencing relied on bulk RNA taken from unsorted whole blood, pairing of alpha and beta chains was not possible. The investigation overall reported the following: VDJdb matching was skewed toward anti-spike CD8 responses and likely underestimated virus-specific expansions by missing private and CD4 specificities.

Set within a cohort of healthcare workers in London, UK, this nested case-control study involved weekly PCR testing of nasopharyngeal swabs along with blood sampling. Healthcare workers were enrolled in the week of the UK lockdown, from 23 to 31 March 2020, and were followed every week for up to roughly 15 weeks. The method was 5' RACE. Sequencing was carried out with a NextSeq 500. The TCR library protocol attached unique molecular identifiers to individual cDNA molecules to correct for sequencing error and PCR bias. TCR alpha and beta chains were both sequenced, and the abundances of alpha and beta sequences in each sample were closely correlated with each other. On the authors' methods: Decombinator V4 was used to perform V gene, J gene and CDR3 annotation of TCR sequences. Expanded TCRs were defined as changing significantly between any two time points under a Poisson model with p below 0.0001. TCR abundances were normalised to the total number of TCRs sequenced per sample and expressed as counts per million. TRAV1-2 paired with TRAJ12, TRAJ20 or TRAJ33 defined MAIT TCRs, while TRAV10 paired with TRAJ18 defined iNKT TCRs. VDJdb, accessed 1 November 2021, was searched for CMV, EBV and SARS-CoV-2 annotated TCRs, with TCRs annotated for multiple antigens excluded. The raw public reads went through TCRdb reprocessing: fastp at Q25, MiXCR clone calling, in-frame beta chains kept. For every CDR3 protein sequence, its rows merge into one entry that carries the most common genes and DNA. These V and J calls originate from TCRdb's pipeline instead of the authors' own analysis. Across this sample there are approximately 77,000 distinct CDR3 sequences, with 15% to 17% seen only once. The biggest ten clones account for roughly 12% of the sample.

Unmatched junction bases come to 3, with V trimmed by 2 bases and J by 7 bases. Including the terminal cysteine and phenylalanine, the CDR3 comprises 14 residues. Only the CDR3 part of the read is kept: 42 bases, read in frame from the first base. CDR1 and CDR2 are drawn from the germline V gene: SGHRS, YFSETQ. The chain employs TRBV5-1 and TRBJ1-6, with TRBD1 identical over 7 junction bases. Sequencing was done on a sample of whole blood. The clonotype was recovered from an adult who was a healthcare worker with PCR-confirmed SARS-CoV-2 infection or an uninfected control (not recorded which). The encoded CDR3 is CASSFETGNSPLHF. The sequenced DNA is TGCGCCAGCAGCTTTGAGACAGGGAATTCACCCCTCCACTTT.